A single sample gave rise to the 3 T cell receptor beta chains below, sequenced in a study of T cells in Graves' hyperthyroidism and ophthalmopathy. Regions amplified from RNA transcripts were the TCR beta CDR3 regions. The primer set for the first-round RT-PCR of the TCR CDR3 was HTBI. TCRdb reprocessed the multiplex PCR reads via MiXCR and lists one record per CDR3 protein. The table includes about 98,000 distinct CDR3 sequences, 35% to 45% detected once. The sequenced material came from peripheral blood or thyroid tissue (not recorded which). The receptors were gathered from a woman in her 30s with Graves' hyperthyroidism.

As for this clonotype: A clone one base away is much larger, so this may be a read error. CDR3 protein: CASSETGATEASF. Written as DNA, the CDR3 is TGTGCCAGCAGTGAAACGGGGGCCACTGAAGCTTCCTTT. The chain carries TRBV6-6 and TRBJ1-1; TRBD1 is a possible D gene (6 bases). CDR1 is MNHNY, CDR2 SVGAGI, per germline (reference sequence). The CDR3 is 13 amino acids.

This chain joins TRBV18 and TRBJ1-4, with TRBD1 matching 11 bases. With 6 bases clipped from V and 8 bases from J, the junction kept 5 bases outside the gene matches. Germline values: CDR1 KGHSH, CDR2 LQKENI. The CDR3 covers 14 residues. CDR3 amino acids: CASSGDRGTEKLFF. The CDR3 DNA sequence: TGTGCCAGCTCGGGGGACAGGGGGACGGAAAAACTGTTTTTT.

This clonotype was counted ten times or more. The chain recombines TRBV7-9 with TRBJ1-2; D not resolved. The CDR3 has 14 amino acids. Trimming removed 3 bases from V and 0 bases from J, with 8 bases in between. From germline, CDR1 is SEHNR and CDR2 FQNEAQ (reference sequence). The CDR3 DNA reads TGTGCCAGCAGCTTTGACGGCCCTAACTATGGCTACACCTTC. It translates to CASSFDGPNYGYTF.